The entry that follows covers one T cell receptor beta chain sequence. The data derive from a study of cytomegalovirus exposure and HLA in healthy donors. Primers for the PCR totalled 60 Vbeta and 13 Jbeta. Source study methods: In a later analysis, 8.5 million to 14 million of approximately 86 million unique beta chains occurred in at least two donors. The data were produced by immunoSEQ multiplex PCR, yet TCRdb's version contains in-frame clones alone and is incomplete. V, J and clone size derive from that table, while D and trimming were established from the DNA sequence. The sample carries 200,000 or so clones, roughly 84% recorded once. V lost 4 bases, J lost 6 bases, and 16 bases lay in between. The CDR3 contains 14 residues. The germline V gene has CDR1 SGHNT and CDR2 YYREEE (reference sequence).

The sequenced sample consisted of PBMCs. The chain employs TRBV5-4 and TRBJ2-5; TRBD1 is a possible D gene (7 bases). The sequence was obtained from a girl aged 5-17 years in good health and CMV-seronegative. The CDR3 here is CASSPQGEEKTQYF. The CDR3 DNA is TGTGCCAGCAGCCCCCAGGGGGAGGAGAAGACCCAGTACTTC.